This is a list of T cell receptor beta chains from one sample in a study of control samples from healthy donors and cancer patients. Sequenced by immunoSEQ multiplex PCR; TCRdb stores in-frame clones only, minus some. The table has some 150,000 clones, 96% seen once; the top ten hold approximately 1%. The sequenced material came from blood. All receptors come from a woman in her thirties in good health. Both conserved end residues are part of each CDR3. A clone size is listed for some rows: how often the clone was seen (once, few, many), or a class if it is expanded.

CDR3,length,size,J,V
CASSERPGVRGYTEAFF,17,.,TRBJ1-1,TRBV2
CASMGDRATYEQYF,14,.,TRBJ2-7,TRBV2
CASTLGPSDGTGELFF,16,.,TRBJ2-2,TRBV3-1/TRBV3-2
CASSLEGEGTTGNTIYF,17,.,TRBJ1-3,TRBV5-6
CASSFRGQETQYF,13,once,TRBJ2-5,TRBV27
CASRRTGDSQPQHF,14,.,TRBJ1-5,TRBV5-1
CASSSRETSSYEQYF,15,.,TRBJ2-7,TRBV7-8
CASTSDVSGNTIYF,14,.,TRBJ1-3,TRBV2
CASSVRDSPGIPYEQYF,17,.,TRBJ2-7,TRBV7-2
CASSEHSGSVSGNTIYF,17,.,TRBJ1-3,TRBV6-1
CASSVVAGELFF,12,.,TRBJ2-2,TRBV9
CASSRTGDSESPLHF,15,.,TRBJ1-6,TRBV6-5
CASSRGTGNTEAFF,14,.,TRBJ1-1,TRBV18
CASSRRGVLDTQYF,14,.,TRBJ2-3,TRBV7-9
CASSIFRRDLRNTQYF,16,.,TRBJ2-3,TRBV19
CASSFGLAENEQYF,14,.,TRBJ2-7,TRBV11-1
CASSLDLASTEQYF,14,.,TRBJ2-7,TRBV11-2
CASSISVTSTDTQYF,15,.,TRBJ2-3,TRBV19
CASSPPRGLGRDTQYF,16,.,TRBJ2-3,TRBV18
CASSLVASVQGNSLHTEAFF,20,.,TRBJ1-1,TRBV7-8
CASSLLQGITYGYTF,15,.,TRBJ1-2,TRBV28
CASSPQGENTEAFF,14,.,TRBJ1-1,TRBV9
CASSEAFPVNYGYTF,15,.,TRBJ1-2,TRBV6-1
CASSSGTLNTGELFF,15,once,TRBJ2-2,TRBV11-2
CASSYTGVTEAFF,13,.,TRBJ1-1,TRBV19
CASSIEGAEQYF,12,.,TRBJ2-7,TRBV19
CASKGGRDSYEQYF,14,.,TRBJ2-7,TRBV28
CASSRGRENTEAFF,14,.,TRBJ1-1,TRBV5-5
CASSRRTGRPDTQYF,15,.,TRBJ2-3,TRBV6-2/TRBV6-3
CASSVGQTVFMNTEAFF,17,.,TRBJ1-1,TRBV9
CASSLVPGPPTDTQYF,16,.,TRBJ2-3,TRBV11-1
CASSLGGGLGEQFF,14,.,TRBJ2-1,TRBV11-3